These 31 T cell receptor beta chains were sequenced from one sample in a study of identical twins. TCRdb re-analysed the 5' RACE reads in MiXCR, keeping a single row per CDR3 protein. The profile shows about 430,000 distinct CDR3 sequences, less than 20% of them singletons. What was sequenced was naive T cells sorted from blood. Receptor source: a man aged 50-60 years in good health.

Ten or more counts support this clonotype. The chain's CDR3 is CASSGRGADTQYF. The CDR3 coding sequence is TGTGCCAGCAGCGGGAGAGGCGCAGATACGCAGTATTTT. The V and J genes are TRBV2 and TRBJ2-3, with D possibly matching TRBD2 (6 bases). Germline values: CDR1 SNHLY, CDR2 FYNNEI. With 6 bases removed from V and 4 bases from J, the gap between germline ends came to 11 bases. The CDR3 has 13 residues.

A word on this clonotype: A much larger clone sits a single nucleotide away, making a read error possible. The CDR3 sequence is CASSRDRGADTQYF. The DNA for the CDR3 is TGTGCCAGCAGCCGGGACAGGGGAGCAGATACGCAGTATTTT. This chain connects TRBV12-3 or TRBV12-4 to TRBJ2-3; 10 bases align to TRBD1. The CDR3 is 14 residues long. Trimming took 6 bases from V and 4 from J; bases not matched to a gene: 4.

This clonotype turned up a few times. The chain combines TRBV12-3 or TRBV12-4 with TRBJ1-2, with 7 nucleotides matching TRBD1. The CDR3 spans 13 residues. J gave up 5 bases and V 6 bases, and 6 bases lay outside the gene matches. The CDR3 coding sequence is TGTGCCAGCAGAAAAGGACAGGTGTATGGCTACACCTTC. Translating it yields CASRKGQVYGYTF.

V is TRBV6-4 and J is TRBJ1-2; D ambiguous. With 3 bases removed from V and 2 bases from J, the gap between germline ends came to 4 bases. This CDR3 is built from 12 residues. CDR1 MRHNA and CDR2 SNTAGT come from the germline V gene. The CDR3 DNA is TGTGCCAGCAGTGATTTGAACTATGGCTACACCTTC. This codes for CASSDLNYGYTF.

This clonotype has just a few counts. The V gene is TRBV3-1, the J gene TRBJ2-7, with a tentative D call TRBD1 (5 bases). This CDR3 region has 16 residues. CDR1 and CDR2 from the germline V gene are LGHDT and YNNKEL (reference sequence). The germline V and J ends were trimmed by 4 bases and 4 bases, with 20 bases remaining between them. The CDR3 spells CASSPYPQGPEYEQYF. The CDR3 DNA reads as TGTGCCAGCAGCCCATATCCTCAGGGCCCGGAGTACGAGCAGTACTTC.

The chain uses TRBV6-5 and TRBJ2-7, with 7 bases aligning to TRBD1. CDR3 length: 15 residues. CDR1 is MNHEY and CDR2 is SVGAGI in the germline V gene. Trimming took 4 bases from V and 1 from J; bases not matched to a gene: 7. The CDR3 sequence: CASSFSSTGSYEQYF. The CDR3 DNA sequence: TGTGCCAGCAGTTTTTCTTCGACAGGGTCCTACGAGCAGTACTTC.

This clonotype was detected a few times. The chain uses TRBV30 and TRBJ1-2, with a weak D call TRBD1 (6 bases). The CDR3 extends over 11 amino acids. Deletions cut 8 bases from V and 5 bases from J, with 12 bases between. Germline V gene lookup returns CDR1 GTSNPN and CDR2 SVGIG (reference sequence). The CDR3 region has the DNA TGTGCCGGACACGGACAGTATGGCTACACCTTC. Its translation: CAGHGQYGYTF.

This clonotype was seen more than once but under ten times. This chain uses TRBV7-3 with TRBJ2-2, with 13 bases identical to TRBD2. V was pared by 5 bases and J by 5 bases, with 5 bases of the junction left unmatched. The CDR3 runs to 16 residues. Germline CDR1 is SGHTA and CDR2 is FQGTGA. CDR3 residues: CASSRGLAGETGELFF. In nucleotides, the CDR3 is TGTGCCAGCAGCCGAGGACTAGCGGGAGAAACCGGGGAGCTGTTTTTT.

This clonotype was counted ten times or more. This chain connects TRBV12-3 or TRBV12-4 to TRBJ1-4, with D uncertain. Between the trimmed V and J ends, which lost 5 bases and 5 bases, there was a span of 15 bases. The CDR3 is 15 residues long. DNA for the CDR3: TGTGCCAGCAGTCCCCTCGGGAATAGAAATGAAAAACTGTTTTTT. The encoded protein is CASSPLGNRNEKLFF.

The V gene is TRBV11-2, the J gene TRBJ1-1; D is perhaps TRBD1 (5 bases). V gave up 2 bases and J gave up 0 bases, with 10 bases separating them. This CDR3 has 15 residues. Looked up from germline, CDR1 is SGHAT and CDR2 is FQNNGV. Written as DNA, the CDR3 is TGTGCCAGCAGCTTATCTTCAGGGTTGAACACTGAAGCTTTCTTT. Protein product: CASSLSSGLNTEAFF.

The chain joins TRBV5-1 to TRBJ2-3, with 9 bases lining up with TRBD2. The germline V gene has CDR1 SGHRS and CDR2 YFSETQ. J was trimmed by 11 bases and V by 4 bases; bases with no gene match: 14. The CDR3 totals 15 residues. The CDR3 loop is CASSPVISGRVEQYF. CDR3 coding DNA: TGCGCCAGCAGCCCCGTGATTAGCGGGAGAGTGGAGCAGTATTTT.

This clonotype appeared a few times. The chain carries TRBV4-2 and TRBJ2-3, with 7 bases matching TRBD1. The CDR3 is 17 residues long. With 0 bases clipped from V and 3 bases from J, the junction kept 9 bases outside the gene matches. Per the germline V gene, CDR1 is LGHNA and CDR2 is YNFKEQ. In nucleotides, the CDR3 is TGTGCCAGCAGCCAAGAAGTGACAGGGAAGCGGACAGATACGCAGTATTTT. The encoded protein is CASSQEVTGKRTDTQYF.

The genes are TRBV6-5 and TRBJ1-1; TRBD1 matches 12 bases. Unmatched junction bases numbered 4, after V lost 0 bases and J lost 8 bases. Germline V CDR1 and CDR2: MNHEY, SVGAGI. This CDR3 spans 15 amino acids. The CDR3 nucleotides are TGTGCCAGCAGTTACTCCGGGACAGGGGGCAGCGAAGCTTTCTTT. Translating gives CASSYSGTGGSEAFF.

This clonotype was recorded many times. The V gene is TRBV20-1, the J gene TRBJ2-5; 9 positions match TRBD1. CDR1 DFQATT and CDR2 SNEGSKA come from the germline V gene (reference sequence). Unmatched junction bases numbered 14, after V lost 5 bases and J lost 7 bases. This CDR3 comprises 15 residues. Here the CDR3 reads CSAPTGGASTGTQYF. CDR3 DNA: TGCAGTGCTCCGACAGGGGGAGCGTCCACAGGGACCCAGTACTTC.

This clonotype was seen at least ten times. The chain combines TRBV11-2 with TRBJ2-5; D tentatively fits TRBD1 or TRBD2 (5 bases each). V dropped 5 bases and J dropped 0 bases, with 13 bases sitting between them. The CDR3 contains 15 residues. Germline V lookup: CDR1 SGHAT, CDR2 FQNNGV. Written as DNA, the CDR3 is TGTGCCAGCAGCCAGCGGACATTGTACCAAGAGACCCAGTACTTC. Its protein product is CASSQRTLYQETQYF.

The chain combines TRBV27 with TRBJ2-7, with TRBD1 matching over 9 bases. Losses at the gene ends were 3 bases for V and 5 bases for J; bases not matched to a gene: 14. The V gene's germline CDR1 is MNHEY and CDR2 SMNVEV (reference sequence). The CDR3 is made up of 17 amino acids. As DNA, the CDR3 is TGTGCCAGCAGTTTCCGGGGGTTACAGGGGGCGTTCAACGAGCAGTACTTC. Its protein is CASSFRGLQGAFNEQYF.

This clonotype was counted between two and nine times. V usage is TRBV12-3 or TRBV12-4 and J usage is TRBJ1-1; a weak D match, TRBD1 (5 bases). The germline V and J ends were trimmed by 2 bases and 6 bases, with 13 bases remaining between them. This CDR3 region has 14 residues. The CDR3 region is CASSLSGGTAEAFF. DNA for the CDR3: TGTGCCAGCAGTTTATCTGGGGGAACGGCTGAAGCTTTCTTT.

The chain recombines TRBV2 with TRBJ1-2; D call uncertain. Trimming took off 4 bases at V and 2 bases at J, with 11 bases between the two ends. The CDR3 is made up of 14 amino acids. Germline V CDR1 and CDR2: SNHLY, FYNNEI. The CDR3 loop reads CASSGVSLNYGYTF. The CDR3 nucleotides read TGTGCCAGCAGTGGGGTGTCCCTCAACTATGGCTACACCTTC.

This clonotype appeared a few times. The chain couples TRBV4-3 to TRBJ2-1; D ambiguous. This CDR3 comprises 14 residues. Between the trimmed V and J ends, which lost 7 bases and 5 bases, there was a span of 15 bases. In germline, CDR1 is LGHNA, CDR2 YSLEER. CDR3 sequence (DNA): TGCGCCAGCAAGCTTCTGGGTATCGACAATGAGCAGTTCTTC. This translates into CASKLLGIDNEQFF.

The chain recombines TRBV20-1 with TRBJ2-5; unclear D gene. CDR1 is DFQATT and CDR2 is SNEGSKA in the germline V gene (reference sequence). This CDR3 comprises 13 residues. The V end was cut by 1 base, the J end by 5 bases, with 11 bases between. DNA for the CDR3: TGCAGTGCTAGAGTCATGGATCGGGAGACCCAGTACTTC. Its translation: CSARVMDRETQYF.

Ten or more counts support this clonotype. The chain joins TRBV29-1 to TRBJ2-7, with 10 positions matching TRBD2. Germline loops: CDR1 SQVTM, CDR2 ANQGSEA. Unmatched junction bases numbered 12, after V lost 4 bases and J lost 3 bases. The CDR3 is 16 amino acids. The CDR3 loop is CSVVGRLAGVDYEQYF. CDR3 DNA: TGCAGCGTTGTTGGGAGGCTAGCGGGAGTTGACTACGAGCAGTACTTC.

CDR3 sequence reads: CASSLVRWTTPTHNEQFF. CDR3 coding DNA: TGTGCCAGCAGCTTAGTCAGATGGACCACTCCTACCCACAATGAGCAGTTCTTC. The gene calls are TRBV11-2 and TRBJ2-1; the D is unclear. The CDR3 runs to 18 residues. Trimming removed 1 base at V and 5 bases at J, with 21 bases between. CDR1 is SGHAT, CDR2 FQNNGV, per germline.

Comment on this clonotype: At one boundary the junction diverges from the germline segment, which might be a read error. V and J are TRBV6-1 and TRBJ2-7, with 10 bases lining up with TRBD1. The germline V gene has CDR1 MNHNS and CDR2 SASEGT. The CDR3 totals 14 residues. This chain's CDR3 is CASSQAGQGSFQYF. Written as DNA, the CDR3 is TGTGCCAGCAGTCAAGCGGGACAGGGGTCGTTTCAGTACTTC.

The J gene is TRBJ1-5, the V gene TRBV12-3 or TRBV12-4; no clear D gene. CDR3 length: 12 amino acids. V dropped 6 bases and J dropped 5 bases, with 8 bases sitting between them. Written as DNA, the CDR3 is TGTGCCAGCAGGGACCGGGATCAGCCCCAGCATTTT. Protein sequence: CASRDRDQPQHF.

This clonotype was seen more than once but under ten times. This sequence joins TRBV20-1 and TRBJ2-1; TRBD2 might be the D (6 bases). The germline gives CDR1 DFQATT, CDR2 SNEGSKA (reference sequence). This CDR3 is 20 amino acids long. Trimming removed 6 bases at V and 0 bases at J, with 30 bases between. CDR3 sequence (DNA): TGCAGTGCCGAGATAGGAGGGGTAGCCAGATGGTGGAACTCCTACAATGAGCAGTTCTTC. Protein sequence: CSAEIGGVARWWNSYNEQFF.

The chain has TRBV4-3 and TRBJ2-3; D is ambiguous. CDR3 length: 16 amino acids. The germline V gene encodes CDR1 LGHNA and CDR2 YSLEER. Trimming removed 4 bases at V and 2 bases at J, with 16 bases between. CDR3 region: CASSRQRAIITDTQYF. The DNA of the CDR3 is TGCGCCAGCAGCCGGCAACGGGCTATTATCACAGATACGCAGTATTTT.

The gene calls are TRBV3-1 and TRBJ2-5; D may be TRBD1 (6 bases). This CDR3 is 13 amino acids long. CDR1 and CDR2 from the germline V gene are LGHDT and YNNKEL (reference sequence). V lost 2 bases, J lost 5 bases, and 9 bases lay in between. As DNA, the CDR3 is TGTGCCAGCAGCCAAAGGACAGTCGAGACCCAGTACTTC. Its translation: CASSQRTVETQYF.

This clonotype was found a few times. The chain combines TRBV10-3 with TRBJ2-1; 8 nucleotides align to TRBD2. V trimming: 10 bases; J trimming: 8 bases; junction bases outside the gene matches: 25. Germline V gives CDR1 ENHRY, CDR2 SYGVKD. The CDR3 is 18 residues long. The CDR3 DNA sequence: TGTGCCACCGCACGAGACCCCCTAGCGGGCCTGAAGGGGCATGAGCAGTTCTTC. It yields the protein CATARDPLAGLKGHEQFF.

The chain employs TRBV7-2 and TRBJ2-5, with a tentative D call TRBD2 (6 bases). The germline gives CDR1 SGHTA, CDR2 FQGNSA. CDR3 length: 14 amino acids. Trimming took 5 bases from V and 5 from J, leaving 15 bases between them. The CDR3 region is CASSPTSPRETQYF. The DNA for the CDR3 is TGTGCCAGCAGCCCAACTAGCCCCCGGGAGACCCAGTACTTC.

The sample holds a few counts of this clonotype. This rearrangement joins TRBV5-5 to TRBJ2-3, with D unclear. V shed 2 bases and J shed 0 bases, with 10 bases lying between them. Germline V lookup: CDR1 SGHKS, CDR2 YYEKEE (reference sequence). CDR3 length: 15 residues. The CDR3 DNA follows: TGTGCCAGCAGCTTAAGGAGCTCTAGCACAGATACGCAGTATTTT. Translation: CASSLRSSSTDTQYF. Full variable domain (rest looked up from reference TRBV5-5 and TRBJ2-3): DAGVTQSPTHLIKTRGQQVTLRCSPISGHKSVSWYQQVLGQGPQFIFQYYEKEERGRGNFPDRFSARQFPNYSSELNVNALLLGDSALYLCASSLRSSSTDTQYFGPGTRLTVL.

This clonotype was picked up many times. The chain combines TRBV9 with TRBJ2-3; D unclear. The CDR3 spans 13 residues. Germline V CDR1 and CDR2: SGDLS, YYNGEE. Trimming pared 6 bases from V and 4 bases from J, leaving 12 bases between. CDR3 in amino acids: CASNSGFPDTQYF. CDR3 in DNA: TGTGCCAGCAACTCAGGCTTCCCAGATACGCAGTATTTT.